Listed below are T cell receptor beta chains from one sample, sequenced in a study of beta chain features in type 1 diabetes. The assay was immunoSEQ multiplex PCR, and TCRdb's table has in-frame clones only and misses some. The profile shows 250,000 to 300,000 clones, 8% of them singletons. Sequencing was done on a sample of central memory CD4+ T cells from blood. The receptors come from a woman aged 18-29 years in good health. Both conserved end residues are part of each CDR3. A D gene is named only where the DNA matches it firmly. Clone size appears in some rows only: once, few, many, or a class for an expanded clone.

J gene | V gene | clone size | D gene | CDR3 DNA | CDR3 protein
TRBJ1-4 | TRBV5-6 | many | NA | TGTGCCAGCAGCCGAGGATCCGGGATTTCTAATGAAAAACTGTTTTTT | CASSRGSGISNEKLFF
TRBJ1-2 | TRBV2 | few | NA | TGTGCCAGCAGTGACACAGGTCGCTATGGCTACACCTTC | CASSDTGRYGYTF
TRBJ2-1 | TRBV29-1 | NA | NA | TGCAGCGTTGAAGGGAGCAGCCTCAATGAGCAGTTCTTC | CSVEGSSLNEQFF
TRBJ1-4 | TRBV7-6 | many | NA | TGTGCCAGCAGCTTAGAGGCGAACGAAAAACTGTTTTTT | CASSLEANEKLFF
TRBJ2-7 | TRBV9 | few | TRBD1 | TGTGCCAGCAGCGTCGGGACAGGGGGCCCCTACGAGCAGTACTTC | CASSVGTGGPYEQYF
TRBJ2-7 | TRBV10-3 | NA | TRBD2 | TGTGCCAACTGGAGCGGGAGGGAGGCCCACGAGCAGTACTTC | CANWSGREAHEQYF
TRBJ2-3 | TRBV14 | NA | NA | TGTGCCAGCAGCCAATACAGGACTAGCACAGATACGCAGTATTTT | CASSQYRTSTDTQYF
TRBJ1-5 | TRBV28 | many | NA | TGTGCCAGCAGTTTTCCTGGGTCGGAAGAGTGGGGGGACCAGCCCCAGCATTTT | CASSFPGSEEWGDQPQHF
TRBJ2-6 | TRBV19 | NA | NA | TGTGCCAGTAGTGGGTGGAGCTCTGGGGCCAACGTCCTGACTTTC | CASSGWSSGANVLTF
TRBJ1-1 | TRBV5-4 | few | NA | TGTGCCAGCAGCTTGGGACTGAGGATGAACACTGAAGCTTTCTTT | CASSLGLRMNTEAFF
TRBJ2-5 | TRBV4-1 | NA | NA | TGCGCCAGGTTGGATATAGCTTGCCAGTACTTC | CARLDIACQYF
TRBJ1-2 | TRBV12-5 | NA | NA | TGTGCTAGTGGTTTGGTTGGTCACGGCTATGGCTACACCTTC | CASGLVGHGYGYTF
TRBJ2-5 | TRBV9 | few | NA | TGTGCCAGCAGCTATAATGAACGGGGGACCCAGTACTTC | CASSYNERGTQYF
TRBJ1-1 | TRBV4-1 | few | NA | TGCGCCAGCAGCCAAGGGCGCTGGGGCACTGAAGCTTTCTTT | CASSQGRWGTEAFF
TRBJ1-5 | TRBV6-1 | NA | NA | TGTGCCAGCAGTGAACAGGGGAAGGGCAGTCAGCCCCAGCATTTT | CASSEQGKGSQPQHF
TRBJ2-3 | TRBV5-6 | NA | NA | TGTGCCAGCAGCTCAGGGCGGCAGGGATCAACAGATACGCAGTATTTT | CASSSGRQGSTDTQYF
TRBJ2-1 | TRBV18 | NA | TRBD2 | TGTGCCAGCTCACCTCGTCTAGCGGGAGATAAGGATGAGCAGTTCTTC | CASSPRLAGDKDEQFF
TRBJ2-5 | TRBV4-1 | NA | TRBD1 | TGCGCCAGCAGCCCCTATACAGGGGCCCAAGAGACCCAGTACTTC | CASSPYTGAQETQYF
TRBJ1-6 | TRBV7-9 | NA | TRBD1 | TGTGCCAGCAGGCCCGGGACAGGGCCTTCACCCCTCCACTTT | CASRPGTGPSPLHF
TRBJ1-4 | TRBV18 | NA | NA | TGTGCCAGCTCACCACCCCTTGGACAGCTGGGATTGTTTTTT | CASSPPLGQLGLFF
TRBJ2-1 | TRBV14 | NA | NA | TGTGCCAGCAGCTCTGACATGAGCTCCTACAATGAGCAGTTCTTC | CASSSDMSSYNEQFF
TRBJ1-6 | TRBV7-2 | few | NA | TGTGCCAGCAGCTTCTCCGGACACAATGATTCACCCCTCCACTTT | CASSFSGHNDSPLHF
TRBJ1-2 | TRBV18 | few | NA | TGTGCCAGCTCACCGCGAGATGCTGGCTACACCTTC | CASSPRDAGYTF
TRBJ2-1 | TRBV4-3 | few | NA | TGCGCCAGCAGCCAAGATCTAATGCCGAGAAGTGAGCAGTTCTTC | CASSQDLMPRSEQFF
TRBJ1-6 | TRBV6-1 | NA | NA | TGTGCCAGCCGGGGGCAGTCGGGCGGTCGACCCCTCCACTTT | CASRGQSGGRPLHF
TRBJ1-1 | TRBV6-6 | NA | TRBD1 | TGTGCCAGCAAGGCGGGACAGCACACTGAAGCTTTCTTT | CASKAGQHTEAFF
TRBJ2-2 | TRBV21-1 | NA | NA | TGTGCCAGCAGGTACCACAGACAGGAAAACACCGGGGAGCTGTTTTTT | CASRYHRQENTGELFF
TRBJ2-4 | TRBV5-4 | many | NA | TGTGCCAGCAGCCGGGGGCCCACGGGGAACATTCAGTACTTC | CASSRGPTGNIQYF
TRBJ1-2 | TRBV9 | NA | NA | TGTGCCAGCAGCGTAGCTACGTTTCCCTGGTCGGGTGGCTACACCTTC | CASSVATFPWSGGYTF
TRBJ2-5 | TRBV5-6 | NA | TRBD1 | TGTGCCAGCAGCCGGGACAGGGTACAGGAGACCCAGTACTTC | CASSRDRVQETQYF
TRBJ2-2 | TRBV6-6 | NA | TRBD1 | TGTGCCAGCAAAACAGGGGAAACCGGGGAGCTGTTTTTT | CASKTGETGELFF
TRBJ2-5 | TRBV7-3 | NA | NA | TGTGCCAGCAGCTTTTACCCTTTGGCCCTCCAAGAGACCCAGTACTTC | CASSFYPLALQETQYF
TRBJ1-2 | TRBV5-1 | many | TRBD1 | TGCGCCAGCAGCTTGGCCAACAGGGGGCAAGGCGGCTACACCTTC | CASSLANRGQGGYTF
TRBJ2-3 | TRBV7-6 | NA | NA | TGTGCCAGCAGCTTGGGTCTGGATACGCAGTATTTT | CASSLGLDTQYF
TRBJ2-5 | TRBV7-3 | NA | NA | TGTGCCAGCAGCCGCCTAGGGCAGCTCGAGACCCAGTACTTC | CASSRLGQLETQYF